Included here is one T cell receptor beta chain sequence, with context. Its antigen is currently not known. Base qualities are not at hand, and no much larger clone is one base apart. The junction carries 15 bases between V and J, which are trimmed by 7 bases and 1 base respectively. The CDR3 runs 15 amino acids, cysteine and phenylalanine included. The kept DNA is CDR3 alone, 45 bases in frame from the first base. This sample was included in a study of CD8 T cells in Susac syndrome (dated by TCRdb to 2018 to 2020). Regarding the complete study: Of the Susac syndrome patients who were sequenced, five or six had clinically active disease and eight were in clinical remission. At blood withdrawal, Susac syndrome patients were either therapy-naive, taking corticosteroids (in some cases with IVIg as well), or taking IVIg alone. The study used repertoire sequencing to test whether antigen drove CD8+ T cell activation and differentiation in Susac syndrome. The paper's findings and limits, for the study overall: In patients with Susac syndrome, the CD4+ T cell repertoire showed no detectable clonal expansion. The study acknowledged that relatively few individuals were included in the TCR sequencing and HLA analysis.

RNA was extracted using the RNeasy kit, and roughly 0.5 to 1 microgram was reverse transcribed with random hexamers. The immunoSEQ multiplex PCR assay, which covers 54 Vbeta and 13 Jbeta segments, was used to amplify TCR beta CDR3 regions. To correct PCR amplification bias, a synthetic template baseline was used for both primer optimization and computational correction. Per the authors' processing: Reads were annotated to V, D and J genes according to IMGT and were analyzed with immunoSEQ Analyzer, with only productive sequences retained. To calculate clonality, Shannon entropy was normalized by log2 of the number of productive unique sequences and then subtracted from one. Public and private clones were assessed among the 100 most prevalent clones of each patient and control. A clone was defined as Susac-specific if it was absent from the healthy and MS cohorts, from over 1,000 published viral clones and from other ImmuneACCESS disease sequences. In-frame beta chains were kept once TCRdb had trimmed the public reads at Q25 with fastp and called clones with MiXCR. Rows with one shared CDR3 protein collapse into an entry with the most common genes and DNA. TCRdb, rather than the study authors, made the V and J calls. The sample table contains over 130,000 distinct CDR3 sequences; only one count was recorded for around 95% of them. The ten most abundant clones make up 0.13% to 0.15% of the sample.

Peripheral blood CD8+ and CD4+ T cells from healthy donors, Susac syndrome patients and multiple sclerosis patients were profiled using high-throughput TCR beta sequencing. The Susac syndrome patients fulfilled recently defined diagnostic criteria for definite or probable disease. Bulk CD8+ and CD4+ T cells were purified by magnetic negative isolation, whereas CD8+ TEMRA cells were enriched by FACS. Blood was collected in EDTA tubes and processed within 24 hours, with PBMCs isolated through density gradient centrifugation. PBMCs intended for TCR sequencing were cryopreserved in liquid nitrogen and were subsequently thawed in a 37 degrees C water bath. The sorted or isolated CD4+, CD8+ and CD8+ TEMRA cells reached a purity of at least 90%.

The chain uses TRBV12-3 or TRBV12-4 and TRBJ2-3; no D gene can be assigned with confidence. The sequence came from a human donor with Susac syndrome. The specimen was CD4+ T cells from PBMCs. The CDR3 corresponds to CASIPTGEGTDTQYF. The DNA sequence reads TGTGCCAGCATCCCGACTGGGGAAGGCACAGATACGCAGTATTTT.